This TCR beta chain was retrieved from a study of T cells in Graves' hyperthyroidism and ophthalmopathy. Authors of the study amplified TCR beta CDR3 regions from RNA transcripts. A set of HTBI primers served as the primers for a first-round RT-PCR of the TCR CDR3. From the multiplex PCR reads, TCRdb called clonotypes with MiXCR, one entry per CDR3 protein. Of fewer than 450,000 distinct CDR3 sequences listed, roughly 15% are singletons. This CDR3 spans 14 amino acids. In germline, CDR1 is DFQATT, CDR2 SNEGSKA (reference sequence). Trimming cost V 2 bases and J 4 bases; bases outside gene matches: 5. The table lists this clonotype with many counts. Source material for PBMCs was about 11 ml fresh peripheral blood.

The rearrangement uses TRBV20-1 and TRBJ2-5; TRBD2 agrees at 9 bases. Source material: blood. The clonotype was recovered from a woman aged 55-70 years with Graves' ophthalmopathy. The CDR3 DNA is TGCAGTGCTAGATGGGCTAGCGGGACAGAGACCCAGTACTTC. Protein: CSARWASGTETQYF.